This TCR beta chain was captured by sequencing in a study of shared clonotypes between healthy human individuals. Study-level background: The study enrolled a couple of women and three men aged 18 to 49. Per-donor plates numbered three CD4 naive, three CD4 memory, two CD8 naive and one CD8 memory.

Using immunoSEQ multiplex PCR, the repertoire was profiled, and TCRdb retains in-frame clones only, with some absent. Among fewer than 1 million clones listed, around 96% were seen once. CD45RO negativity and positive selection for CCR7 defined naive CD8 cells, a population that excluded terminally differentiated effector memory CD45RA+ cells. This clone was seen only once. Antigen unknown. This CDR3 contains 14 residues. Per the germline V gene, CDR1 is MGHRA and CDR2 is YSYEKL. V dropped 4 bases and J dropped 5; count of bases not matched to a gene: 4. Study-wide results and limits: Rarefaction gave evidence that sorted-subset sequencing remained incomplete despite large depth. Non-shared clonotypes had lower generation probabilities than those shared by all four donors.

This clonotype originated in a man younger than 45 in good health. Sequencing was performed on naive CD8+ T cells sorted from blood. J is TRBJ2-7 and V is TRBV4-1; 11 bases are a match to TRBD2. The CDR3 DNA reads as TGCGCCAGCAGCCGAGGGACTAGCGGAGACGAGCAGTACTTC. It yields the protein CASSRGTSGDEQYF.